These 3 T cell receptor beta chains were sequenced from one sample in a study of a mutant IDH1 vaccine in newly diagnosed glioma. These TCRs are of unknown antigen specificity. The time point: week 23, last vaccination. Every vaccine dose comprised 300 ug of mutant IDH1 20-mer peptide plus topical imiquimod. The table came from immunoSEQ multiplex PCR; TCRdb's copy has only in-frame clones and leaves some out. This table holds 25,000 to 30,000 clones, about four fifths found once. Sequencing used PBMCs, obtained from a glioma patient whose treatment included an IDH1 peptide vaccine. The receptors come from a woman in her 30s with glioma.

This chain joins TRBV27 and TRBJ1-4, with 7 bases aligning to TRBD1. The germline gives CDR1 MNHEY, CDR2 SMNVEV (reference sequence). V trimming: 5 bases; J trimming: 7 bases; junction bases outside the gene matches: 13. This CDR3 region has 16 residues. The CDR3 is CASSPHPPGQLEKLFF. DNA of the CDR3: TGTGCCAGCAGTCCGCACCCCCCGGGACAGCTTGAAAAACTGTTTTTT.

This chain joins TRBV5-4 and TRBJ1-1; D is perhaps TRBD1 (6 bases). V lost 4 bases and J lost 2, with 18 bases in between. The CDR3 totals 16 residues. Germline V gene sequence: CDR1 SGHNT, CDR2 YYREEE (reference sequence). The CDR3 reads CASSGGLGQLNTEAFF. The CDR3 nucleotides read TGTGCCAGCAGCGGGGGACTTGGACAGTTAAACACTGAAGCTTTCTTT. The whole variable domain, filled in from reference TRBV5-4 and TRBJ1-1, reads ETGVTQSPTHLIKTRGQQVTLRCSSQSGHNTVSWYQQALGQGPQFIFQYYREEENGRGNFPPRFSGLQFPNYSSELNVNALELDDSALYLCASSGGLGQLNTEAFFGQGTRLTVV.

The rearrangement uses TRBV6-1 and TRBJ2-7, with TRBD1 matching over 9 bases. V shed 4 bases, J shed 2 bases, and the junction held 6 bases outside the gene matches. Germline V gene data show CDR1 as MNHNS and CDR2 as SASEGT. The CDR3 is 15 residues long. This CDR3 is CASSGPRQGAYEQYF. The CDR3 DNA sequence: TGTGCCAGCAGTGGACCCAGACAGGGGGCCTACGAGCAGTACTTC.